This TCR beta chain is drawn from a study of PD-1 blockade in classical Hodgkin lymphoma. Broader study findings: In newly diagnosed patients, baseline TCR diversity was reportedly below that of healthy donors. Nivolumab initiated under 1 year post-ASCT led to patient exclusion. Unlike CD8+ TCR diversity, which did not rise significantly by C4D1, CD4+ TCR diversity did.

The V end lost 6 bases, the J end lost 0 bases, and 15 bases lay between the germline ends. The CDR3 is made up of 16 amino acids. The germline V gene encodes CDR1 MNHNY and CDR2 SVGAGI (reference sequence). Time point specified: cycle 4 day 1 (C4D1), after 6 weeks of nivolumab. Following autologous stem cell transplantation, relapse occurred in every patient, and exposure to brentuximab vedotin varied. Concerning this clone: Its antigen is unidentified.

The data were produced by immunoSEQ multiplex PCR, yet TCRdb's version contains in-frame clones alone and is incomplete. The repertoire holds some 48,000 clones, with 70% to 80% as singletons. The receptor comes from a human donor with classical Hodgkin lymphoma. The V gene is TRBV6-6, the J gene TRBJ1-3, with a possible D match to TRBD1 (6 bases). The input for sequencing was peripheral blood mononuclear cells (PBMCs), taken before the fourth cycle of nivolumab. CDR3 loop: CASRSSDSLSGNTIYF. CDR3 coding DNA: TGTGCCAGCAGGAGCTCGGACAGCCTCTCTGGAAACACCATATATTTT.